This T cell receptor (beta chain) was captured in a study of type 1 regulatory T cells. In the study overall: An in vitro protocol generated T-allo10, a Tr1-enriched, alloantigen-specific CD4 T cell product.

The table lists this clonotype with a few counts. The germline V gene has CDR1 LGHNA and CDR2 YSLEER. The CDR3 is 15 amino acids. Trimming took off 0 bases at V and 11 bases at J, with 19 bases between the two ends. A single record per CDR3 protein comes from TCRdb applying MiXCR to the reads. The table includes approximately 90,000 distinct CDR3 sequences, 25% to 40% detected once. Sequenced material: CD4+ T cells, either the whole sample or a sorted fraction (not recorded which). V and J are TRBV4-3 and TRBJ1-1, with D unclear. The clonotype was recovered from a human donor in good health. The CDR3 spells CASSQEATLSTVAFF. In DNA form, the CDR3 reads TGCGCCAGCAGCCAAGAAGCCACCCTTTCGACGGTGGCTTTCTTT.